At least ten counts were recorded for the clone carrying this T cell receptor (beta chain). Its antigen is unknown. Germline CDR1 and CDR2: SGHVS and FQNEAQ. The CDR3 length is 15 residues. Trimming shortened V by 1 base and J by 5 bases, and 9 bases separated the two germline ends. The data originate from a study of CD8 T cells in ankylosing spondylitis. Findings and caveats of the study: Disease-associated clonotypes exhibited CD8+ identity and were relatively infrequent in peripheral blood. Significantly higher representation of disease-linked clones was reported for matched ankylosing spondylitis synovial fluid. The study identified a TCR beta motif of several highly homologous variants that appeared characteristic of ankylosing spondylitis blood.

5'-RACE, quantitative and with molecular barcodes, yielded the TCR beta libraries. TCRdb analysed the 5' RACE reads with MiXCR anew, one entry per CDR3 protein. The sample holds 200,000 to 300,000 distinct CDR3 sequences, less than 10% seen once. The source of this sequence is a male donor with ankylosing spondylitis or in good health (not recorded which). Sequencing was carried out using blood, either unsorted or a sorted T cell fraction (not recorded which). The chain carries TRBV7-8 and TRBJ1-6; no reliable D call. CDR3 sequence: CASSLVTSNNSPLHF. As DNA, the CDR3 is TGTGCCAGCAGCTTAGTAACCAGCAATAATTCACCCCTCCACTTT.